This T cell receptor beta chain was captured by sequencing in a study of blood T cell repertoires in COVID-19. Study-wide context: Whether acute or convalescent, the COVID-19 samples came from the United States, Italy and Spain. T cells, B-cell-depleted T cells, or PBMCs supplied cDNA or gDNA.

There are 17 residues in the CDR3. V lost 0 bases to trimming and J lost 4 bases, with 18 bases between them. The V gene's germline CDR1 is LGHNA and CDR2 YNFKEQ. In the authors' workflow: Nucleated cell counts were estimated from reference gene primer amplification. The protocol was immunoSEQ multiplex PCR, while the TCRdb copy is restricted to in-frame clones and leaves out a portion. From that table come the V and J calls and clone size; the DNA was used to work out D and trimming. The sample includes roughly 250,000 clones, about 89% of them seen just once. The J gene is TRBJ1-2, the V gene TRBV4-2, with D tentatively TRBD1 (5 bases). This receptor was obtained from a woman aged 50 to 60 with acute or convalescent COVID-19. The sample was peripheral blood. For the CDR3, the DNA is TGTGCCAGCAGCCAAGATAGGGGCGCAGCCCCAAGCTATGGCTACACCTTC. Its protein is CASSQDRGAAPSYGYTF.